A selection of T cell receptor beta chains follows, all from one sample in a study of blood T cell repertoires in COVID-19. Only in-frame clones appear in the TCRdb table, and some are missing; sequencing was by immunoSEQ multiplex PCR. Of 250,000 or so clones in the sample, roughly 81% were seen once. Sequenced: peripheral blood. Receptors originate from a man in his fifties or sixties with acute or convalescent COVID-19. Both conserved end residues are part of each CDR3. The D gene is left open where the match is weak. Rows give clone size only sometimes, using once, few, many, or a class for an expanded clone.

v_call	d_call	clone_size	j_call	cdr3_aa	cdr3_nt
TRBV3-1/TRBV3-2	TRBD2	.	TRBJ2-1	CASSQITSGSSYNEQFF	TGTGCCAGCAGTCAGATAACTAGCGGGAGCTCCTACAATGAGCAGTTCTTC
TRBV12-3/TRBV12-4	.	.	TRBJ2-3	CASSFETDTQYF	TGTGCCAGCAGTTTCGAGACAGATACGCAGTATTTT
TRBV6-4	TRBD2	.	TRBJ2-3	CASSDGAGGPTDTQYF	TGTGCCAGCAGTGACGGGGCGGGAGGGCCCACAGATACGCAGTATTTT
TRBV12-2	.	.	TRBJ2-1	CASRSTDAGQDYNEQFF	TGTGCAAGTCGCTCAACTGACGCGGGACAGGATTACAATGAGCAGTTCTTC
TRBV3-1/TRBV3-2	TRBD2	.	TRBJ2-3	CASSQLAGDGNTQYF	TGTGCCAGCAGCCAGCTAGCGGGAGACGGCAATACGCAGTATTTT
TRBV9	TRBD2	once	TRBJ2-3	CASSVGLAGVSDTQYF	TGTGCCAGCAGCGTAGGGCTAGCGGGAGTGTCAGATACGCAGTATTTT
TRBV9	.	.	TRBJ1-1	CASSVVGGDAEAFF	TGTGCCAGCAGCGTAGTAGGCGGGGACGCTGAAGCTTTCTTT
TRBV14	.	.	TRBJ2-7	CASSQLTGLQEQYF	TGTGCCAGCAGCCAATTAACAGGTCTCCAGGAGCAGTACTTC
TRBV9	TRBD2	.	TRBJ2-7	CASSRGTSGNYEQYF	TGTGCCAGCAGCCGGGGGACTAGCGGTAACTACGAGCAGTACTTC
TRBV6-5	.	.	TRBJ1-1	CASRYTGQSEAFF	TGTGCCAGCAGGTACACCGGACAGTCTGAAGCTTTCTTT
TRBV5-1	TRBD2	few	TRBJ2-7	CASSLGVAGVRPYEQYF	TGCGCCAGCAGCCTGGGCGTAGCGGGAGTGAGGCCCTACGAGCAGTACTTC
TRBV9	.	.	TRBJ2-1	CASSVVSADNYNEQFF	TGTGCCAGCAGCGTAGTTTCCGCCGACAACTACAATGAGCAGTTCTTC
TRBV3-1/TRBV3-2	TRBD1	once	TRBJ1-6	CASSQGQGNSPLHF	TGTGCCAGCAGCCAGGGACAGGGAAACTCACCCCTCCACTTT
TRBV18	.	.	TRBJ1-2	CASSLLGQPPYGYTF	TGTGCCAGCTCACTCCTCGGACAGCCGCCCTATGGCTACACCTTC
TRBV3-1/TRBV3-2	.	few	TRBJ2-2	CASSPWGGRIEAGELFF	TGTGCCAGCAGCCCCTGGGGGGGGCGCATTGAGGCCGGGGAGCTGTTTTTT
TRBV19	.	.	TRBJ2-6	CASTLAGANVLTF	TGTGCCAGTACCCTAGCTGGGGCCAACGTCCTGACTTTC
TRBV27	.	.	TRBJ1-2	CASSPSQVNYGYTF	TGTGCCAGCAGTCCCTCACAAGTTAACTATGGCTACACCTTC
TRBV28	TRBD1	.	TRBJ2-1	CASSSGQDAHNEQFF	TGTGCCAGCAGTTCGGGACAGGACGCGCATAATGAGCAGTTCTTC
TRBV30	.	.	TRBJ1-5	CAWSVGTYYSNQPQHF	TGTGCCTGGAGTGTGGGGACATACTATAGCAATCAGCCCCAGCATTTT
TRBV6-5	.	.	TRBJ2-1	CASSTGHAINEQFF	TGTGCCAGCAGTACGGGACACGCAATCAATGAGCAGTTCTTC
TRBV10-3	TRBD2	.	TRBJ2-7	CAISEAGTSGGPYEQYF	TGTGCCATCAGTGAAGCTGGGACTAGCGGGGGGCCCTACGAGCAGTACTTC
TRBV24-1	.	.	TRBJ2-1	CATSVGSGSYNEQFF	TGTGCCACCAGTGTGGGTAGCGGCTCCTACAATGAGCAGTTCTTC
TRBV19	TRBD2	.	TRBJ2-1	CASSIQPPSGPYNEQFF	TGTGCCAGTAGTATCCAACCACCTAGCGGACCCTACAATGAGCAGTTCTTC
TRBV5-1	TRBD2	.	TRBJ2-7	CASSGALSSGSWNEQYF	TGCGCCAGCAGCGGCGCCCTTTCCAGCGGGAGTTGGAACGAGCAGTACTTC
TRBV19	TRBD2	few	TRBJ2-2	CASSTRTSANTGELFF	TGTGCCAGTAGTACCAGGACTAGCGCGAACACCGGGGAGCTGTTTTTT
TRBV4-2	.	.	TRBJ1-4	CASSQTAKSELFF	TGTGCCAGCAGCCAAACCGCAAAGTCAGAACTGTTTTTT
TRBV2	.	once	TRBJ2-5	CASSDLTGETQYF	TGTGCCAGCAGTGACCTGACGGGTGAGACCCAGTACTTC
TRBV6-1	.	.	TRBJ2-7	CASSEDQGRKQYF	TGTGCCAGCAGTGAGGATCAGGGTAGGAAGCAGTACTTC
TRBV6-1	TRBD2	.	TRBJ2-7	CASSEALAGGPSYEQYF	TGTGCCAGCAGTGAAGCTTTGGCGGGAGGTCCCTCCTACGAGCAGTACTTC